This TCR beta chain is drawn from a study of blood T cell repertoires in COVID-19 (dated by TCRdb to about 2020). Background on the whole study: Collaborator samples came from the United States, Italy and Spain and covered acute and convalescent phases of COVID-19. Where available, HLA class I and class II types were taken from metadata supplied by the sample provider and were not determined by assay-based typing. Sample metadata almost always included a de-identified subject ID, COVID-19 status, age in years and sex. The repertoires were made available in a free public database intended to serve as a resource for research on the immune response to SARS-CoV-2. Subjects who had been exposed to COVID-19, were actively infected with it, or had recovered from it provided the deeply sampled blood TCRbeta repertoires that made up the dataset. The prospective study material was composed of cDNA or gDNA derived from T cells, B-cell-depleted T cells, or PBMCs. The samples were drawn from two sources: the first 160 participants of the ongoing ImmuneRACE study, and over 1,000 subjects contributed by 6 global collaborators. General findings and caveats noted by the study authors: The amount of clinical and demographic metadata varied by source and participant and was provided uncurated.

A remark on this clone: Its cognate antigen has yet to be identified. No per-base quality is available; no much larger clone lies one base away.

The CDR3 goes from the cysteine to the phenylalanine over 13 residues. Kept here is only the CDR3 DNA, which spans 39 bases and is read in frame from base 1. V and J are truncated by 1 base and 7 bases respectively, leaving an intervening sequence of 13 bases. Via the germline V gene (reference sequence), CDR1 is GTSNPN and CDR2 SVGIG. TCRbeta CDR3 regions were amplified from genomic DNA by means of the immunoSEQ Assay, a bias-controlled multiplex PCR. Per the source publication's procedure: The number of nucleated cells in each sample was estimated by amplification of reference gene primers within the assay. To quantify the absolute abundance of each unique TCRbeta CDR3 rearrangement, sequence reads were collapsed and filtered. For each sample, productive Simpson clonality was calculated by taking the square root of Simpson's diversity index across productive rearrangements. What TCRdb holds here is the immuneACCESS table cut down to in-frame rearrangements. Part of the clones is not present; checked against another copy, under half of the missing clones reflect an unresolved V gene, and the others are unexplained. Clonal size and the V and J genes are those of that table, whereas D and trimming came from the DNA. In this sample the table shows around 290,000 clones, 87% of which occur a single time. The ten most abundant clones make up 7.8% of the sample.

A second Seattle source provided samples from volunteer blood donors who had recovered from COVID-19. Each collaborating institution followed its own protocols to collect whole blood in K2EDTA tubes. For TCRbeta analysis, collaborator samples were shipped as frozen whole blood, as isolated PBMCs, or as DNA extracted from either sample type. Sequencing was performed on peripheral blood. The chain is assembled from TRBV30 and TRBJ1-2; the D region possibly corresponds to TRBD1 (6 bases align). The sequence was collected from a woman aged 45-65 years who had recovered from COVID-19. The sequenced DNA is TGTGCCTGGAGTGGGGCAGGGGAAGGTGGCTACACCTTC. It translates to CAWSGAGEGGYTF.